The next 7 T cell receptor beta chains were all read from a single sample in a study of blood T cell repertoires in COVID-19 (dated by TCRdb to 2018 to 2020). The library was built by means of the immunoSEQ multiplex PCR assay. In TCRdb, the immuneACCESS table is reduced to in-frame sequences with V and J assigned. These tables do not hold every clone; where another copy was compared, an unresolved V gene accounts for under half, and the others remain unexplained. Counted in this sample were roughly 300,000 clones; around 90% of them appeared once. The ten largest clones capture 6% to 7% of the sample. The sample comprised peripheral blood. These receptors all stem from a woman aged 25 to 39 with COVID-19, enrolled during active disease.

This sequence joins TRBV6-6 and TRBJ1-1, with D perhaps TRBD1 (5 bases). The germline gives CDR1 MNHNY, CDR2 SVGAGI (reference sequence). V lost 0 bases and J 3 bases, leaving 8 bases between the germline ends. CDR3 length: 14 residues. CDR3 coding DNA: TGTGCCAGCAGTTACTCTGGGGGGGACACTGAAGCTTTCTTT. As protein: CASSYSGGDTEAFF.

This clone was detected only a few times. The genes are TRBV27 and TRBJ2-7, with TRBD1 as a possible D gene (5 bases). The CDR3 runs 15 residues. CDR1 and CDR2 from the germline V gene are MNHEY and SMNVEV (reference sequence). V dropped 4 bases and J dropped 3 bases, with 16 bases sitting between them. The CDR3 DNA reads TGTGCCAGCAGTTCGGTCCGAATAGACAGCTACGAGCAGTACTTC. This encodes CASSSVRIDSYEQYF.

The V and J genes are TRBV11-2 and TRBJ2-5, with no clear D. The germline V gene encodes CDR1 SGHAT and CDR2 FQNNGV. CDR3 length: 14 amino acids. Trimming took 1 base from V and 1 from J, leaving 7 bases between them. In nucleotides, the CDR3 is TGTGCCAGCAGCTTAGGACTTATCCAAGAGACCCAGTACTTC. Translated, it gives CASSLGLIQETQYF.

In DNA, the CDR3 is TGTGCCAGCAGCTTAGATGGGAGGGGCTTCTCCTATAATTCACCCCTCCACTTT. This gives the protein CASSLDGRGFSYNSPLHF. The chain uses TRBV11-2 and TRBJ1-6; perhaps TRBD1 as D (5 bases). There are 18 residues in the CDR3. In germline, CDR1 is SGHAT, CDR2 FQNNGV. The ends were cut back, 0 bases at V and 0 bases at J, with 12 bases in the middle.

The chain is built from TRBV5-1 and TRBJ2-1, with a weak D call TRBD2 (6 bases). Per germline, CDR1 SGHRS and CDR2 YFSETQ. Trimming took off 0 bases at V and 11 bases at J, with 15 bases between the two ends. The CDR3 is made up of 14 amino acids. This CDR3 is CASSLGGGTDQQFF. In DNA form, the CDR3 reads TGCGCCAGCAGCTTGGGTGGGGGGACGGATCAGCAGTTCTTC. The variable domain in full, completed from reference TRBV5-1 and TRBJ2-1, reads KAGVTQTPRYLIKTRGQQVTLSCSPISGHRSVSWYQQTPGQGLQFLFEYFSETQRNKGNFPGRFSGRQFSNSRSEMNVSTLELGDSALYLCASSLGGGTDQQFFGPGTRLTVL.

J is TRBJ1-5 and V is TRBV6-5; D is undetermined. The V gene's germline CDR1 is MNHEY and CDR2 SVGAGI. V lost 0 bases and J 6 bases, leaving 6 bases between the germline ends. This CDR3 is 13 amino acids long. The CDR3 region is CASSYSISQPQHF. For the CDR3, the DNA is TGTGCCAGCAGTTACTCGATCAGTCAGCCCCAGCATTTT.

CDR3 nucleotide sequence: TGTGCCACCAGTGATTCCGGGGACAGGGGAGAGACCCAGTACTTC. Translated: CATSDSGDRGETQYF. This chain joins TRBV24-1 and TRBJ2-5; the match to TRBD1 covers 10 bases. The CDR3 is 15 amino acids. In germline, CDR1 is KGHDR, CDR2 SFDVKD. Trimming took 2 bases from V and 4 from J; bases not matched to a gene: 3.